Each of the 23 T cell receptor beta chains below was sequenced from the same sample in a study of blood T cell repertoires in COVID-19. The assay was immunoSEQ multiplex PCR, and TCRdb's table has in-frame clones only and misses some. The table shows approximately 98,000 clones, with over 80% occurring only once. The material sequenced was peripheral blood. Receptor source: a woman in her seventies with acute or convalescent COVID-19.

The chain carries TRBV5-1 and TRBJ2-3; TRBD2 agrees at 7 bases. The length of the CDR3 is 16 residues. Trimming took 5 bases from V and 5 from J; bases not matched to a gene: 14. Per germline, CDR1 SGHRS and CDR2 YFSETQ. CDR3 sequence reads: CASRPQSNSGGDTQYF. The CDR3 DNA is TGCGCCAGCAGACCACAGTCAAACTCGGGGGGAGATACGCAGTATTTT.

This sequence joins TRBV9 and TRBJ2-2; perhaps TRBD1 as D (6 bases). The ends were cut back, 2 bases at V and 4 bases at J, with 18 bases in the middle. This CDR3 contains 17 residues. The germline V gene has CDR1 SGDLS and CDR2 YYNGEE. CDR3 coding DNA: TGTGCCAGCAGCGTCGGCCCAGTCGACAGGTTCACCGGGGAGCTGTTTTTT. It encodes CASSVGPVDRFTGELFF.

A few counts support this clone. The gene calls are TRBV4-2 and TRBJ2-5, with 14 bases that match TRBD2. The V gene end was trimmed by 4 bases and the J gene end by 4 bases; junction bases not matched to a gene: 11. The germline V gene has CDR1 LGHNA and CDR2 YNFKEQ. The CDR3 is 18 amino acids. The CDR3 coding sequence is TGTGCCAGCAGCCCTCGGACTAGCGGGGGGCTCGGTGGAGAGACCCAGTACTTC. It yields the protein CASSPRTSGGLGGETQYF.

The DNA of the CDR3 is TGTGCCTGGGACAGGGGAGGCACTGAAGCTTTCTTT. The encoded protein is CAWDRGGTEAFF. The V gene is TRBV30, the J gene TRBJ1-1; 8 bases match TRBD1. CDR3 length equals 12 residues. Per germline, CDR1 GTSNPN and CDR2 SVGIG (reference sequence). After removal of 5 bases from V and 4 bases from J, the junction contained 3 bases not matched to a gene.

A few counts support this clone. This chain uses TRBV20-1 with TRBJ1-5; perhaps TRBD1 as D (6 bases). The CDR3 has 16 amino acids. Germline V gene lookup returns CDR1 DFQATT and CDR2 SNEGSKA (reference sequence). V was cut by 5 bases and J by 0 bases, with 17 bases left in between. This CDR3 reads CSAGGPRTASNQPQHF. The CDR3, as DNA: TGCAGTGCTGGTGGACCCCGGACAGCTAGCAATCAGCCCCAGCATTTT.

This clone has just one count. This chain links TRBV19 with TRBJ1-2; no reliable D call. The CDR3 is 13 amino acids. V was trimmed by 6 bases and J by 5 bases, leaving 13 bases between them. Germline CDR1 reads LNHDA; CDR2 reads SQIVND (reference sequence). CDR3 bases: TGTGCCAGTAGAAAGACGACGGGATATGGCTACACCTTC. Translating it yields CASRKTTGYGYTF.

CDR3 residues: CASSMDYSSDSNQPQHF. In DNA, the CDR3 is TGTGCCAGTAGTATGGATTACTCCAGCGATAGCAATCAGCCCCAGCATTTT. The V gene is TRBV19, the J gene TRBJ1-5; D is unclear. There are 17 residues in the CDR3. Trimming stripped 3 bases from V and 0 bases from J, with 15 bases between. CDR1 and CDR2 from the germline V gene are LNHDA and SQIVND (reference sequence).

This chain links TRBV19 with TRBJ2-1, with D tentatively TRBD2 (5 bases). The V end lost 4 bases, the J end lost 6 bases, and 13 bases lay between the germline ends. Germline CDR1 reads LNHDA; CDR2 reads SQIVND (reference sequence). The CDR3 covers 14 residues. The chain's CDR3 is CASSKGVAVNEQFF. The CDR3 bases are TGTGCCAGTAGTAAGGGAGTAGCTGTCAATGAGCAGTTCTTC.

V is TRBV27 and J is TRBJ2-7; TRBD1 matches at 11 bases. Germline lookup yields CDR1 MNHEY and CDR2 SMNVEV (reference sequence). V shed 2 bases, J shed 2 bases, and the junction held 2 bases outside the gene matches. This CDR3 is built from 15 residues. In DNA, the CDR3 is TGTGCCAGCAGTTTAAGGGGACAGGGGGCCTACGAGCAGTACGTC. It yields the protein CASSLRGQGAYEQYV.

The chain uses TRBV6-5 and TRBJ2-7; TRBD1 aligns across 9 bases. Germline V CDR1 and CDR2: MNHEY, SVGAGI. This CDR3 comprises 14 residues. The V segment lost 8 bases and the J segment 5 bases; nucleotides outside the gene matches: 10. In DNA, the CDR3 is TGTGCCAGCCGAAAGGGGACAGGGCGCGACGAGCAGTACTTC. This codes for CASRKGTGRDEQYF.

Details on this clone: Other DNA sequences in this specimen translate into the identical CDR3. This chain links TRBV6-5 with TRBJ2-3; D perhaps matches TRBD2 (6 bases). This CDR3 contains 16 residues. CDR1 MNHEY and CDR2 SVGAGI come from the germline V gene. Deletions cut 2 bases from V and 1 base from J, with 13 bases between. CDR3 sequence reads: CASSYLRGSGTDTQYF. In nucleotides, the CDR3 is TGTGCCAGCAGTTACCTTCGGGGGTCGGGCACAGATACGCAGTATTTT.

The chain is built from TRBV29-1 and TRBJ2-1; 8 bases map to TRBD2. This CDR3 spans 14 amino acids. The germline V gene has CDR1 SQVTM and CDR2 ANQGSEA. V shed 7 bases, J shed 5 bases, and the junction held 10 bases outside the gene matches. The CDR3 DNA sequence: TGCAGCGCCCGGGGGGGTAATCGGCACAATGAGCAGTTCTTC. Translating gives CSARGGNRHNEQFF.

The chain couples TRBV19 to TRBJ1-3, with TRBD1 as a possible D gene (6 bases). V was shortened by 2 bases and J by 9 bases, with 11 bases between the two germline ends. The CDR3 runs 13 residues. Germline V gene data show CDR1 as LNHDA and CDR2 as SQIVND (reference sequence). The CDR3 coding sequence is TGTGCCAGTAGTATAACAGGGCCCGGCACCATATATTTT. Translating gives CASSITGPGTIYF.

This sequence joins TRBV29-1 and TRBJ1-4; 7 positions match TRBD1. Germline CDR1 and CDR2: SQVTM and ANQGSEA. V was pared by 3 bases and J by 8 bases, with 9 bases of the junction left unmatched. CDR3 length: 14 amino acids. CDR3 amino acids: CSVELWGTVEKLFF. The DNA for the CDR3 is TGCAGCGTTGAGTTATGGGGGACAGTCGAAAAACTGTTTTTT.

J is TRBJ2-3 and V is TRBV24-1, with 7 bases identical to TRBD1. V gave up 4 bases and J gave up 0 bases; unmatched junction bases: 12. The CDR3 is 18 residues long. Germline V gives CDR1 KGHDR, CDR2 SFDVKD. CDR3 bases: TGTGCCACCAGTGACCCGATGACAGTGGGACAGAGCACAGATACGCAGTATTTT. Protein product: CATSDPMTVGQSTDTQYF.

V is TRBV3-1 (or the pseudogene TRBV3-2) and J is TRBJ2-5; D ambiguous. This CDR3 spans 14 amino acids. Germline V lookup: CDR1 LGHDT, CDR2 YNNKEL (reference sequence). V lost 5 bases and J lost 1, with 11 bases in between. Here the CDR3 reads CASSYTATQETQYF. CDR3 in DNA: TGTGCCAGCAGCTACACAGCTACCCAAGAGACCCAGTACTTC.

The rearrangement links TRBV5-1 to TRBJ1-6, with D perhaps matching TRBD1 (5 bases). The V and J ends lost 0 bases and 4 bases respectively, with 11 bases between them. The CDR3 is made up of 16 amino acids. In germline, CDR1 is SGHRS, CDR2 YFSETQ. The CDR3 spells CASSLVQGHYNSPLHF. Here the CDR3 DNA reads TGCGCCAGCAGCTTGGTCCAGGGCCATTATAATTCACCCCTCCACTTT.

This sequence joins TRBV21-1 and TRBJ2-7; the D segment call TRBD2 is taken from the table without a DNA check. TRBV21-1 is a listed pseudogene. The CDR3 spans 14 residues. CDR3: CASSKEEGGGEQYV. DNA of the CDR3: TGTGCCAGCAGCAAAGAAGAAGGAGGTGGCGAGCAGTACGTC.

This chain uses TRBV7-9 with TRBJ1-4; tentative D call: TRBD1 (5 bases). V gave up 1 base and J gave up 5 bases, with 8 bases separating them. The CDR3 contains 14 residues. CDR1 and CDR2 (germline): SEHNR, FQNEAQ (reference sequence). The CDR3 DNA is TGTGCCAGCAGCTTAGTGGCAGGGAATGAAAAACTGTTTTTT. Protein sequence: CASSLVAGNEKLFF.

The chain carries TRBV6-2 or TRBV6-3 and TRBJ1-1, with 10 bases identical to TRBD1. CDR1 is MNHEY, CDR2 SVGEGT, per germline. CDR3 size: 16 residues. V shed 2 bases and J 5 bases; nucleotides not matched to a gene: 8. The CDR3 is CASSYTLRTGGTEAFF. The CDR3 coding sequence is TGTGCCAGCAGTTACACCCTCCGGACAGGGGGTACTGAAGCTTTCTTT.

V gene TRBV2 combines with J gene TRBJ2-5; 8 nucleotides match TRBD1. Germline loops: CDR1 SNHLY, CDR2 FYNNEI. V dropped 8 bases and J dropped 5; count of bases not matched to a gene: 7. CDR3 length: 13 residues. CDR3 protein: CASSTGVGETQYF. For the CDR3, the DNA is TGTGCCAGCTCGACAGGGGTGGGGGAGACCCAGTACTTC.

This CDR3 is CASKTSGTGGEQFF. DNA for the CDR3: TGTGCCAGCAAGACTAGCGGGACGGGGGGTGAGCAGTTCTTC. The chain recombines TRBV28 with TRBJ2-1; 11 positions agree with TRBD2. The length of the CDR3 is 14 residues. Germline V CDR1 and CDR2: MDHEN, SYDVKM. The junction had 8 bases not matched to a gene; V was cut back by 7 bases and J by 9 bases.

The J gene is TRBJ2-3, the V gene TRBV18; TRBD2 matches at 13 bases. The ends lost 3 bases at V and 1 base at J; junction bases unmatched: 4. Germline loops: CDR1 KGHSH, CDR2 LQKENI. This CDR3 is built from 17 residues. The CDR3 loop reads CASSPPGLAGGTDTQYF. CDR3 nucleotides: TGTGCCAGCTCACCCCCCGGACTAGCGGGAGGCACAGATACGCAGTATTTT.